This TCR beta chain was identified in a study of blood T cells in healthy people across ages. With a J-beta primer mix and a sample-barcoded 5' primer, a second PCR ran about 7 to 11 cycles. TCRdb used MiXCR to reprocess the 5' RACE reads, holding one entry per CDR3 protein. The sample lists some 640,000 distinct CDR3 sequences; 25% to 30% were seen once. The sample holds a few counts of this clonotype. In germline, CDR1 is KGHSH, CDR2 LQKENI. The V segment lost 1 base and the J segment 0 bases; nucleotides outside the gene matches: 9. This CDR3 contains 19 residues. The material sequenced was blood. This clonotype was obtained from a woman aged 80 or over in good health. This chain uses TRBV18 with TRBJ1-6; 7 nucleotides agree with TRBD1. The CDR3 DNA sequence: TGTGCCAGCTCACCACTCGGGACAGATGCACTCTCCTATAATTCACCCCTCCACTTT. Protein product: CASSPLGTDALSYNSPLHF.